A selection of T cell receptor beta chains follows, all from one sample in a study of blood T cell repertoires in COVID-19. Using immunoSEQ multiplex PCR, the repertoire was profiled, and TCRdb retains in-frame clones only, with some absent. The table includes under 200,000 clones, about 87% detected once. Specimen: peripheral blood. These receptors all stem from a man between 60 and 75 years old with acute or convalescent COVID-19. Both conserved end residues are part of each CDR3. D genes are given only for firm matches.

CASSQDGGGDTQYF	TGCGCCAGCAGCCAAGATGGCGGCGGAGATACGCAGTATTTT	NA	TRBV4-3	TRBJ2-3
CATSKGQGGSMANVLTF	TGTGCCACCAGCAAAGGGCAGGGGGGATCTATGGCCAACGTCCTGACTTTC	NA	TRBV15	TRBJ2-6
CASSDHRGRSNQPQHF	TGTGCCAGCAGCGATCACAGGGGTAGGAGCAATCAGCCCCAGCATTTT	TRBD1	TRBV7-9	TRBJ1-5
CASSESRYTGELFF	TGTGCCAGCAGTGAATCGCGGTACACCGGGGAGCTGTTTTTT	NA	TRBV6-1	TRBJ2-2
CSVEGTAAGNTIYF	TGCAGCGTGGAAGGGACAGCCGCTGGAAACACCATATATTTT	TRBD1	TRBV29-1	TRBJ1-3
CASTLGYRENNQPQHF	TGTGCCAGCACCCTAGGGTACAGGGAAAACAATCAGCCCCAGCATTTT	NA	TRBV6-6	TRBJ1-5
CASITGSSDTQYF	TGTGCCAGCATAACAGGGTCGTCAGATACGCAGTATTTT	NA	TRBV12-3/TRBV12-4	TRBJ2-3
CATSPTGYTQYF	TGTGCCACCAGTCCTACAGGGTATACGCAGTATTTT	NA	TRBV24-1	TRBJ2-3
CASSPGAARDTIYF	TGTGCCAGCTCACCAGGGGCCGCGAGAGACACCATATATTTT	NA	TRBV18	TRBJ1-3
CASSKPWRGNNEKLFF	TGTGCCAGCAGCAAACCCTGGCGAGGGAATAATGAAAAACTGTTTTTT	NA	TRBV21-1	TRBJ1-4
CASSDSPPGQGPSLSHNEQFF	TGTGCCAGCAGTGACTCTCCCCCGGGACAGGGCCCTTCACTATCTCACAATGAGCAGTTCTTC	TRBD1	TRBV6-4	TRBJ2-1
CASSPGTGATEAFF	TGTGCCAGCAGTCCAGGGACAGGGGCAACTGAAGCTTTCTTT	TRBD1	TRBV27	TRBJ1-1
CASSASRGTEAFF	TGTGCCAGCAGCGCCAGTAGGGGCACTGAAGCTTTCTTT	NA	TRBV2	TRBJ1-1
CSVEGTVSSYNEQFF	TGCAGCGTTGAAGGGACTGTGAGCTCCTACAATGAGCAGTTCTTC	NA	TRBV29-1	TRBJ2-1
CASSVSGQETQYF	TGTGCCAGCAGCGTTAGCGGGCAAGAGACCCAGTACTTC	TRBD2	TRBV9	TRBJ2-5
CASSVTGGRAGANVLTF	TGTGCCAGTAGCGTCACAGGAGGGCGAGCTGGGGCCAACGTCCTGACTTTC	NA	TRBV19	TRBJ2-6